These T cell receptor beta chains were read from a single sample in a study of control samples from healthy donors and cancer patients. Profiled with immunoSEQ multiplex PCR; TCRdb holds only in-frame clones, not every one. The sample carries 120,000 or so clones, around 87% recorded once. Sequenced sample: blood. These receptors all come from a man between 60 and 75 years old in good health. CDR3s leave out the opening cysteine and the closing phenylalanine or tryptophan. The size of a clone is reported for some rows only, either as once, few or many, or as a class for expanded clones.

J: TRBJ2-1
V: TRBV18
size: once
CDR3: ASSPLIVSSYNEQF

J: TRBJ2-7
V: TRBV6-5
size: -
CDR3: ASRTGYEQY

J: TRBJ1-6
V: TRBV6-5
size: -
CDR3: ASSGQLNSPLH

J: TRBJ1-1
V: TRBV7-6
size: -
CDR3: ASRTGTGSEAF

J: TRBJ1-5
V: TRBV28
size: -
CDR3: ASYGGPQPQH

J: TRBJ1-1
V: TRBV9
size: -
CDR3: ASSARGQGAGTEAF

J: TRBJ1-1
V: TRBV28
size: -
CDR3: ASSLGQNTEAF

J: TRBJ2-3
V: TRBV19
size: -
CDR3: ASSISGGAPDTQY

J: TRBJ1-5
V: TRBV2
size: -
CDR3: ASSEWGTENQPQH

J: TRBJ1-5
V: TRBV2
size: -
CDR3: ASSESVGLLQPQH

J: TRBJ1-3
V: TRBV6-2/TRBV6-3
size: few
CDR3: ASSSLPGTGNTIY

J: TRBJ1-2
V: TRBV4-3
size: -
CDR3: ASSQGGSAFDYGYT

J: TRBJ2-1
V: TRBV5-1
size: -
CDR3: ASSFIEGTGEVVDEQF

J: TRBJ1-1
V: TRBV18
size: -
CDR3: ASSPIFAREGGAEAF

J: TRBJ2-7
V: TRBV10-3
size: -
CDR3: AINKDRGQYEQY

J: TRBJ1-4
V: TRBV19
size: -
CDR3: ASSPGQQNEKLF

J: TRBJ1-5
V: TRBV28
size: -
CDR3: ASRKDNRGRAYSNQPQH

J: TRBJ2-6
V: TRBV18
size: -
CDR3: ASSRDGAGANVLT

J: TRBJ1-1
V: TRBV28
size: -
CDR3: ASRLQGGGTEAF

J: TRBJ2-5
V: TRBV9
size: -
CDR3: ASSVGQGVSETQY

J: TRBJ1-4
V: TRBV7-9
size: few
CDR3: ASSIDPVKKLF

J: TRBJ2-3
V: TRBV6-1
size: -
CDR3: ASSEAVLVSTDTQY

J: TRBJ1-2
V: TRBV2
size: -
CDR3: ASGGQGVTTNYGYT

J: TRBJ2-3
V: TRBV13
size: -
CDR3: ASSLADRGSTDTQY

J: TRBJ1-6
V: TRBV27
size: -
CDR3: ASSLVNSPLH

J: TRBJ1-1
V: TRBV9
size: once
CDR3: ASSVVGATEAF

J: TRBJ1-2
V: TRBV5-7
size: -
CDR3: ASSPWGQGFRDYGYT

J: TRBJ2-5
V: TRBV7-6
size: -
CDR3: ASSPTDHREETQY

J: TRBJ2-7
V: TRBV6-1
size: -
CDR3: ASSEASYEQY

J: TRBJ2-1
V: TRBV6-5
size: -
CDR3: ASRGLAGGREQF

J: TRBJ1-2
V: TRBV28
size: -
CDR3: ASRTGYGYT

J: TRBJ2-7
V: TRBV4-1
size: -
CDR3: ASSPPDGVHYEQY

J: TRBJ1-2
V: TRBV19
size: -
CDR3: ASSIDPPPNYGYT

J: TRBJ2-1
V: TRBV12-3/TRBV12-4
size: -
CDR3: ASSFSGNEQF

J: TRBJ1-1
V: TRBV10-1
size: few
CDR3: ASRGQGSRMNTEAF

J: TRBJ1-2
V: TRBV5-1
size: -
CDR3: ASTSGAPSYGYT

J: TRBJ1-2
V: TRBV11-2
size: -
CDR3: ASSIQGAVNYGYT

J: TRBJ2-7
V: TRBV7-2
size: -
CDR3: ASSFVAGEQY

J: TRBJ2-7
V: TRBV5-1
size: -
CDR3: ASRDQGLYEQY

J: TRBJ1-5
V: TRBV19
size: -
CDR3: ASSGSGLSNQPQH

J: TRBJ1-2
V: TRBV28
size: once
CDR3: ASRRTGGADGYT

J: TRBJ2-2
V: TRBV7-9
size: -
CDR3: ASNRDRGVGELF

J: TRBJ1-1
V: TRBV6-4
size: -
CDR3: ASSVGQGNTEAF

J: TRBJ2-3
V: TRBV7-2
size: -
CDR3: ASSLKIAGPSTDTQY

J: TRBJ1-3
V: TRBV5-1
size: -
CDR3: ASSFGQGGNTIY

J: TRBJ2-2
V: TRBV7-9
size: -
CDR3: ASRRLVAGELF

J: TRBJ1-4
V: TRBV11-3
size: few
CDR3: ASSRSGLKDEKLF

J: TRBJ1-2
V: TRBV5-1
size: -
CDR3: ASSSRAGPTYGYT

J: TRBJ1-6
V: TRBV18
size: -
CDR3: ASSIGTPYNSPLH

J: TRBJ2-1
V: TRBV5-1
size: -
CDR3: ASSPLDNEQF

J: TRBJ1-1
V: TRBV18
size: once
CDR3: ASSPQQGEAF

J: TRBJ1-6
V: TRBV3-1/TRBV3-2
size: -
CDR3: ASSPEAFSPLH

J: TRBJ1-2
V: TRBV4-3
size: -
CDR3: ASSPRRTGAVNGYT

J: TRBJ1-6
V: TRBV28
size: -
CDR3: ASAPETGGGSPLH